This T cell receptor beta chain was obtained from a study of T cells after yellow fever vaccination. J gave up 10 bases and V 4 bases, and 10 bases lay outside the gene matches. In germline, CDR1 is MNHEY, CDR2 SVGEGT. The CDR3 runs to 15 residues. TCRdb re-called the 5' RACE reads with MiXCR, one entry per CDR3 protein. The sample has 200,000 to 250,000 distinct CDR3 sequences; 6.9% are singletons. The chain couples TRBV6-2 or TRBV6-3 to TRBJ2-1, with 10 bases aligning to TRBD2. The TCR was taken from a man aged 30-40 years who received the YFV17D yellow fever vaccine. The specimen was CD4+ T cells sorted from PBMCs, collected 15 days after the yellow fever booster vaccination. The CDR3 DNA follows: TGTGCCAGCAGTTCTTTAGCGGGAGGTCGAGGAGAGCAGTTCTTC. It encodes CASSSLAGGRGEQFF.